These T cell receptor beta chains were read from a single sample in a study of CD8 T cells in Susac syndrome. TCRdb reprocessed the immunoSEQ multiplex PCR reads with MiXCR, giving one entry per CDR3 protein. The data show 180,000 or so distinct CDR3 sequences, with roughly 94% seen just once and around 0.094% held by the top ten. The specimen was CD4+ T cells from PBMCs. The origin of the receptors is a human donor with Susac syndrome. The CDR3 runs from the conserved cysteine through the conserved F or W. The D gene is left open where the match is weak. Clone size is given for some rows only: seen once, a few or many times, or a class if the clone is expanded.

TRBV9	TRBJ2-4	.	.	CASSPSGDRTGVQYF	TGTGCCAGCAGCCCTAGCGGAGACCGTACAGGGGTTCAGTACTTC
TRBV7-2	TRBJ2-6	.	.	CASSLAVSSGANVLTF	TGTGCCAGCAGCTTAGCTGTCTCCTCTGGGGCCAACGTCCTGACTTTC
TRBV28	TRBJ2-5	.	.	CASSFGERETQYF	TGTGCCAGCAGTTTCGGGGAAAGGGAGACCCAGTACTTC
TRBV19	TRBJ1-2	.	.	CASSTLERDYGYTF	TGTGCCAGTAGTACCCTGGAGCGGGACTATGGCTACACCTTC
TRBV9	TRBJ1-1	.	.	CASSEGRGGDTEAFF	TGTGCCAGCAGCGAGGGCAGGGGAGGGGACACTGAAGCTTTCTTT
TRBV12-3/TRBV12-4	TRBJ2-2	.	.	CASNLHRSWEPGELFF	TGTGCCAGCAACCTACACAGGTCCTGGGAGCCCGGGGAGCTGTTTTTT
TRBV12-3/TRBV12-4	TRBJ2-1	once	.	CASTLGGTEQFF	TGTGCCAGCACCCTAGGGGGGACAGAGCAGTTCTTC
TRBV20-1	TRBJ2-1	.	TRBD1	CSARTGANEQFF	TGCAGTGCTCGGACAGGAGCGAATGAGCAGTTCTTC
TRBV29-1	TRBJ2-7	.	.	CSVEDGSGQYF	TGCAGCGTTGAAGATGGGAGCGGGCAGTACTTC
TRBV9	TRBJ1-3	.	TRBD1	CASSGRDRAGNTIYF	TGTGCCAGCAGCGGCCGGGACAGGGCTGGAAACACCATATATTTT
TRBV5-4	TRBJ2-1	.	.	CASSLGSGSGKYNEQFF	TGTGCCAGCAGCTTGGGCTCGGGGAGCGGAAAATACAATGAGCAGTTCTTC
TRBV3-1	TRBJ1-1	.	.	CASSQDRSEAFF	TGTGCCAGCAGCCAAGATCGGAGTGAAGCTTTCTTT